This entry lists 27 T cell receptor beta chains sequenced from one sample in a study of T cell repertoires in cytomegalovirus infection. TCRdb redid the calling of the reads with MiXCR, one entry per CDR3 protein. The sample comprises some 110,000 distinct CDR3 sequences, roughly a third of which are singletons, and roughly 53% rests with the top ten. Their antigens remain unidentified. Here the sequenced sample was CD8+ T cells from cultured PBMCs, taken from culture after CMV antigen stimulation. The receptors shown here come from a human donor in good health (CMV status not recorded). Some clones in this sample may be carry-over from other donors' samples.

This chain links TRBV6-4 with TRBJ2-1; weak D call: TRBD1 (5 bases). The CDR3 runs to 13 residues. V dropped 11 bases and J dropped 9 bases, with 20 bases sitting between them. Germline loops: CDR1 MRHNA, CDR2 SNTAGT. Here the CDR3 DNA reads TGTGCCGGCAAGGGTGTCGGCCAGGGTGAGCAGTTCTTC. It is translated as CAGKGVGQGEQFF.

This clonotype was detected many times. CDR3 DNA sequence: TGCGCCAGCAGCCAAGAAGCCGGGACAGGGGGTAGTGAAGCTTTCTTT. As protein: CASSQEAGTGGSEAFF. V usage is TRBV4-3 and J usage is TRBJ1-1; 11 positions match TRBD1. This CDR3 comprises 16 residues. Germline CDR1 reads LGHNA; CDR2 reads YSLEER. After removal of 0 bases from V and 7 bases from J, the junction contained 7 bases not matched to a gene.

V is TRBV24-1 and J is TRBJ2-2; tentative D call: TRBD1 (5 bases). The CDR3 spans 15 residues. V lost 3 bases to trimming and J lost 2 bases, with 9 bases between them. Germline values: CDR1 KGHDR, CDR2 SFDVKD. CDR3 bases: TGTGCCACCAGTGATGAGGACATTAACACCGGGGAGCTGTTTTTT. This codes for CATSDEDINTGELFF.

The V gene is TRBV6-5, the J gene TRBJ2-7, with 8 positions matching TRBD1. This CDR3 spans 15 amino acids. The V gene end was trimmed by 6 bases and the J gene end by 5 bases; junction bases not matched to a gene: 12. Germline loops: CDR1 MNHEY, CDR2 SVGAGI. Here the CDR3 reads CASSPGTGVENEQYF. CDR3 in DNA: TGTGCCAGCAGCCCCGGGACAGGCGTCGAAAACGAGCAGTACTTC.

The V and J genes are TRBV7-9 and TRBJ2-1; 12 bases are a match to TRBD2. Trimming removed 5 bases from V and 5 bases from J; junction bases left unmatched: 4. Germline CDR1 is SEHNR and CDR2 is FQNEAQ (reference sequence). The CDR3 is 15 residues long. CDR3: CASSRTSGGNNEQFF. The CDR3 DNA follows: TGTGCCAGCAGCCGTACTAGCGGGGGGAACAATGAGCAGTTCTTC.

This chain joins TRBV20-1 and TRBJ2-2; a possible D gene is TRBD1 (5 bases). The CDR3 is 15 amino acids. V lost 1 base, J lost 3 bases, and 12 bases lay in between. The germline gives CDR1 DFQATT, CDR2 SNEGSKA (reference sequence). The CDR3 coding sequence is TGCAGTGCTAGAGTTAGGGGAACGTACACCGGGGAGCTGTTTTTT. This encodes CSARVRGTYTGELFF.

The J gene is TRBJ2-7, the V gene TRBV6-1; D call uncertain. The CDR3 is made up of 15 amino acids. Trimming shortened V by 1 base and J by 6 bases, and 16 bases separated the two germline ends. Germline CDR1 MNHNS, CDR2 SASEGT. The CDR3 is CASSEVKGFIPEQYF. The DNA for the CDR3 is TGTGCCAGCAGTGAAGTCAAGGGATTCATTCCCGAGCAGTACTTC.

The rearrangement uses TRBV7-9 and TRBJ1-1; TRBD1 matches at 11 bases. Germline V gene lookup returns CDR1 SEHNR and CDR2 FQNEAQ (reference sequence). The CDR3 covers 17 residues. Germline trimming cut 1 base from V and 0 bases from J; bases unmatched to any gene: 4. The DNA of the CDR3 is TGTGCCAGCAGCTTAGGGACAGGGGGCGAGGTGAACACTGAAGCTTTCTTT. It specifies CASSLGTGGEVNTEAFF.

Only a few counts were recorded for this clonotype. The V call is TRBV11-2, the J call TRBJ2-7; TRBD2 matches at 10 bases. Trimming took 1 base from V and 6 from J; bases not matched to a gene: 9. The CDR3 is made up of 16 amino acids. CDR1 is SGHAT and CDR2 is FQNNGV in the germline V gene. The CDR3 sequence: CASSLGTSGEGGEQYF. CDR3 nucleotide sequence: TGTGCCAGCAGCTTAGGGACTAGCGGAGAGGGAGGCGAGCAGTACTTC. Combining the CDR3 with reference TRBV11-2 and TRBJ2-7 gives the whole variable domain EAGVAQSPRYKIIEKRQSVAFWCNPISGHATLYWYQQILGQGPKLLIQFQNNGVVDDSQLPKDRFSAERLKGVDSTLKIQPAKLEDSAVYLCASSLGTSGEGGEQYFGPGTRLTVT.

This clonotype has only a few counts. The chain combines TRBV10-3 with TRBJ2-2; D uncertain. The CDR3 consists of 16 residues. Germline CDR1 reads ENHRY; CDR2 reads SYGVKD. V was clipped by 4 bases and J by 2 bases, with 14 bases between them. DNA for the CDR3: TGTGCCATCAGTGGGGTCGGACCCTTAAACACCGGGGAGCTGTTTTTT. Residues: CAISGVGPLNTGELFF.

The chain carries TRBV27 and TRBJ2-5; a weak D match, TRBD2 (6 bases). V gave up 5 bases and J gave up 2 bases, with 15 bases separating them. This CDR3 has 15 residues. In germline, CDR1 is MNHEY, CDR2 SMNVEV (reference sequence). The CDR3 nucleotides are TGTGCCAGCAGTCCTCGAGGACTAACACAAGAGACCCAGTACTTC. It translates to CASSPRGLTQETQYF.

J is TRBJ2-7 and V is TRBV4-2, with D possibly called TRBD1 or TRBD2 (5 bases each). The CDR3 spans 13 residues. Germline V gene sequence: CDR1 LGHNA, CDR2 YNFKEQ. The germline V and J ends were trimmed by 4 bases and 3 bases, with 10 bases remaining between them. CDR3 nucleotides: TGTGCCAGCAGCCCCACGGGGCTCTACGAGCAGTACTTC. It yields the protein CASSPTGLYEQYF.

This clonotype has only a few counts. The chain joins TRBV19 to TRBJ2-2; D is undetermined. Germline V gives CDR1 LNHDA, CDR2 SQIVND (reference sequence). Trimming removed 11 bases from V and 3 bases from J, with 10 bases in between. This CDR3 region has 12 residues. CDR3 nucleotides: TGTGCCTGCCTCGGGTACACCGGGGAGCTGTTTTTT. Its protein product is CACLGYTGELFF.

This chain links TRBV18 with TRBJ2-3, with D perhaps TRBD2 (5 bases). Trimming cost V 1 base and J 0 bases, with 8 bases left between them. The CDR3 length is 15 residues. CDR1 is KGHSH and CDR2 is LQKENI in the germline V gene. CDR3 residues: CASSPLGESTDTQYF. DNA of the CDR3: TGTGCCAGCTCACCACTCGGGGAGAGCACAGATACGCAGTATTTT. Full variable domain (rest looked up from reference TRBV18 and TRBJ2-3): NAGVMQNPRHLVRRRGQEARLRCSPMKGHSHVYWYRQLPEEGLKFMVYLQKENIIDESGMPKERFSAEFPKEGPSILRIQQVVRGDSAAYFCASSPLGESTDTQYFGPGTRLTVL.

This clonotype appeared a few times. The chain employs TRBV7-8 and TRBJ2-7, with D possibly TRBD2 on 6 matching bases. Germline CDR1 is SGHVS and CDR2 is FQNEAQ. Trimming cost V 5 bases and J 3 bases, with 17 bases left between them. This CDR3 has 15 amino acids. DNA of the CDR3: TGTGCCAGCAGCCCGAGTCTGGGCGGGGACTACGAGCAGTACTTC. Protein: CASSPSLGGDYEQYF.

This clonotype occurred many times. The rearrangement links TRBV12-5 to TRBJ2-3; TRBD1 matches at 9 bases. The CDR3 totals 15 residues. V lost 1 base to trimming and J lost 1 base; unmatched junction nucleotides: 0. Germline loops: CDR1 LGHNT, CDR2 FRNRAP. The CDR3 is CASGLGDRGTDTQYF. The CDR3 nucleotides are TGTGCTAGTGGTTTGGGGGACAGGGGCACAGATACGCAGTATTTT.

In this sample, this clonotype turned up a few times. The chain couples TRBV19 to TRBJ2-7; D is ambiguous. The CDR3 totals 12 residues. The germline CDR1 and CDR2 sequences are LNHDA and SQIVND (reference sequence). V shed 3 bases and J shed 3 bases, with 6 bases lying between them. CDR3 loop: CASSINSYEQYF. CDR3 DNA: TGTGCCAGTAGTATTAACAGCTACGAGCAGTACTTC.

This clonotype has a handful of counts. The chain uses TRBV7-2 and TRBJ2-5; 10 nucleotides align to TRBD2. The V and J ends lost 7 bases and 0 bases, in that order; junction bases with no gene match: 11. The CDR3 is made up of 17 amino acids. Germline CDR1 and CDR2: SGHTA and FQGNSA. CDR3 coding DNA: TGTGCCAGCAACCACCCCTTTAGCGGGGGGTACCAAGAGACCCAGTACTTC. Translation: CASNHPFSGGYQETQYF. The whole variable domain, filled in from reference TRBV7-2 and TRBJ2-5, reads GAGVSQSPSNKVTEKGKDVELRCDPISGHTALYWYRQSLGQGLEFLIYFQGNSAPDKSGLPSDRFSAERTGGSVSTLTIQRTQQEDSAVYLCASNHPFSGGYQETQYFGPGTRLLVL.

This clonotype was found many times. J is TRBJ2-5 and V is TRBV7-2, with D maybe TRBD2 (7 bases). Germline V gene data show CDR1 as SGHTA and CDR2 as FQGNSA. The ends were cut back, 1 base at V and 5 bases at J, with 20 bases in the middle. The CDR3 loop spans 17 amino acids. The chain's CDR3 is CASSLGERRGRGETQYF. The DNA for the CDR3 is TGTGCCAGCAGCTTAGGGGAGAGGCGGGGGCGAGGGGAGACCCAGTACTTC.

This clonotype was seen more than once but under ten times. This chain joins TRBV6-2 or TRBV6-3 and TRBJ2-3; tentatively, D is TRBD1 (6 bases). Trimming took 6 bases from V and 8 from J, leaving 12 bases between them. Germline CDR1 MNHEY, CDR2 SVGEGT. The CDR3 runs 12 residues. CDR3 DNA sequence: TGTGCCAGCAGGGACCCCAGGGGTACGCAGTATTTT. It specifies CASRDPRGTQYF.

V gene TRBV11-2 combines with J gene TRBJ2-7, with 7 bases that match TRBD2. The germline V gene has CDR1 SGHAT and CDR2 FQNNGV. V was clipped by 5 bases and J by 2 bases; unmatched bases: 21. The CDR3 is made up of 19 amino acids. In DNA form, the CDR3 reads TGTGCCAGCAGCACCCCCAGGGAGGGAGTTTCCTTGGGGGCCTACGAGCAGTACTTC. It yields the protein CASSTPREGVSLGAYEQYF.

The V gene is TRBV7-2, the J gene TRBJ2-5, with 9 bases that match TRBD2. The CDR3 sequence is 15 residues long. Trimming cost V 8 bases and J 5 bases; bases outside gene matches: 12. The germline CDR1 and CDR2 sequences are SGHTA and FQGNSA. The CDR3 spells CASLVDLAGQETQYF. DNA of the CDR3: TGTGCCAGCTTAGTAGATCTAGCGGGGCAGGAGACCCAGTACTTC.

The chain recombines TRBV24-1 with TRBJ2-5; possible D gene TRBD1, 6 bases. Germline loops: CDR1 KGHDR, CDR2 SFDVKD. The CDR3 covers 13 residues. The germline V and J ends were trimmed by 2 bases and 3 bases, with 6 bases remaining between them. The CDR3 DNA follows: TGTGCCACCAGTGATTACAGGGAAGAGACCCAGTACTTC. This codes for CATSDYREETQYF.

V and J are TRBV2 and TRBJ2-3; 13 bases line up with TRBD2. The CDR3 is 19 residues long. The ends lost 7 bases at V and 0 bases at J; junction bases unmatched: 13. CDR1 is SNHLY and CDR2 is FYNNEI in the germline V gene. CDR3 DNA: TGTGCCAGCACCACCGGGGGACTAGCGGGGTGGACTAGCACAGATACGCAGTATTTT. Protein sequence: CASTTGGLAGWTSTDTQYF.

The chain is built from TRBV5-6 and TRBJ2-3; D may be TRBD1 or TRBD2 (6 bases each). CDR1 SGHDT and CDR2 YYEEEE come from the germline V gene. The CDR3 length is 16 residues. V was trimmed by 0 bases and J by 1 base, leaving 12 bases between them. As DNA, the CDR3 is TGTGCCAGCAGCTTGGGCACGGGGGCACGCACAGATACGCAGTATTTT. Encoded protein: CASSLGTGARTDTQYF.

V and J are TRBV15 and TRBJ2-1; D perhaps matches TRBD2 (6 bases). The CDR3 totals 16 residues. V was trimmed by 3 bases and J by 2 bases, leaving 14 bases between them. Germline values: CDR1 LNHNV, CDR2 YYDKDF (reference sequence). The CDR3, as DNA: TGTGCCACCAGCAGGGGTCCTAGCGAAACCTACAATGAGCAGTTCTTC. This gives the protein CATSRGPSETYNEQFF. Variable domain in full (rest from reference TRBV15 and TRBJ2-1): DAMVIQNPRYQVTQFGKPVTLSCSQTLNHNVMYWYQQKSSQAPKLLFHYYDKDFNNEADTPDNFQSRRPNTSFCFLDIRSPGLGDTAMYLCATSRGPSETYNEQFFGPGTRLTVL.

The J gene is TRBJ1-3, the V gene TRBV29-1; possibly TRBD1 for D (5 bases). CDR3 length: 14 residues. The V end was cut by 2 bases, the J end by 3 bases, with 11 bases between. The germline V gene encodes CDR1 SQVTM and CDR2 ANQGSEA. CDR3 sequence (DNA): TGCAGCGTTGAACTAACAGGCGGTGGAAACACCATATATTTT. Residues: CSVELTGGGNTIYF. Full variable domain (rest looked up from reference TRBV29-1 and TRBJ1-3): SAVISQKPSRDICQRGTSLTIQCQVDSQVTMMFWYRQQPGQSLTLIATANQGSEATYESGFVIDKFPISRPNLTFSTLTVSNMSPEDSSIYLCSVELTGGGNTIYFGEGSWLTVV.